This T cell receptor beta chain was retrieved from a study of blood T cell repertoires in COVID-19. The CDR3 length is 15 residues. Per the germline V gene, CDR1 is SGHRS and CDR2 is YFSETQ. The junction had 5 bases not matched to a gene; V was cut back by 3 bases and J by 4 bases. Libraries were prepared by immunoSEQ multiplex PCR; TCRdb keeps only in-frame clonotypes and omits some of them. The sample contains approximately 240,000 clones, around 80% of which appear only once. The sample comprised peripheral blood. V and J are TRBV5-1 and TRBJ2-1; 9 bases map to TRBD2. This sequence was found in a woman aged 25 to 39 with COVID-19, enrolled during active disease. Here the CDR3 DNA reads TGCGCCAGCAGCTCCGGGACTAGCAGATACAATGAGCAGTTCTTC. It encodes CASSSGTSRYNEQFF.